This T cell receptor beta chain is from a study of T cell repertoires in cytomegalovirus infection. About the research overall: TCR beta signatures that were public indicated CMV infection and matching HLA type. Regarding the study as a whole: The response measured ex vivo was dominated by TCR beta clonotypes (HLA-C-restricted and CMV-specific). Carriers of CMV and the relevant HLA type were discriminated by public TCR beta frequency.

V lost 2 bases, J lost 6 bases, and 5 bases lay in between. Per the germline V gene, CDR1 is LGHNA and CDR2 is YSLEER. The CDR3 covers 12 residues. With regard to this clonotype: The antigen is undetermined.

Via MiXCR, TCRdb re-called the reads, giving one row per CDR3 protein. The sample contains about 530,000 distinct CDR3 sequences, about 26% of which appear only once. Sequencing was performed on PBMCs. The chain couples TRBV4-3 to TRBJ2-1; D not resolved. The TCR originated in a human donor in good health (CMV status not recorded). Some clones in this sample may be carry-over from other donors' samples. Written as DNA, the CDR3 is TGCGCCAGCAGCCAAAACTTCAATGAGCAGTTCTTC. It specifies CASSQNFNEQFF.